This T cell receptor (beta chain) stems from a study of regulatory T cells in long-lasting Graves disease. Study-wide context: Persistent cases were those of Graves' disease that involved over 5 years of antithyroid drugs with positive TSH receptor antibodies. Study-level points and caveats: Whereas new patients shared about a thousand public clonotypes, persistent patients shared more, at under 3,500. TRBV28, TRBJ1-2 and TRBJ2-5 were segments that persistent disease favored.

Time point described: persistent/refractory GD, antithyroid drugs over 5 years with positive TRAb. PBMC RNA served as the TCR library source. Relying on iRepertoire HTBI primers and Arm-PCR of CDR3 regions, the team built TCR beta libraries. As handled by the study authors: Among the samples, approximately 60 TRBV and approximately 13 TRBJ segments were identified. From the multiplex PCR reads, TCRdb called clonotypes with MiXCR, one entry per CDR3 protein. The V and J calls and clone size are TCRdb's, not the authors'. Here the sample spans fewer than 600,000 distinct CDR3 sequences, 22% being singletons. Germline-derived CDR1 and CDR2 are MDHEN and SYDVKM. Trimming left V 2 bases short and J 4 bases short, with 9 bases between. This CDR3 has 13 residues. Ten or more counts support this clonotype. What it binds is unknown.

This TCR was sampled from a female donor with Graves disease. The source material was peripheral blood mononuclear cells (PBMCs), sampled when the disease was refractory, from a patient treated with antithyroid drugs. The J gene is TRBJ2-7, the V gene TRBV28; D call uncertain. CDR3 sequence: CASSLGVRYEQYF. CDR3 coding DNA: TGTGCCAGCAGTTTAGGTGTGCGATACGAGCAGTACTTC.